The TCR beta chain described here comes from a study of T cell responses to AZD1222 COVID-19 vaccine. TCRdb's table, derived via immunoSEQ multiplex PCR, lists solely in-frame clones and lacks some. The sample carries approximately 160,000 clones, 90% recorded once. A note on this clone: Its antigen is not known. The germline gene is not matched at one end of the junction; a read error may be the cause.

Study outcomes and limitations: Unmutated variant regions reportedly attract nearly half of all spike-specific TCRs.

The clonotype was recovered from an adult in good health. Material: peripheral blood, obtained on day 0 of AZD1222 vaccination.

The DNA for the CDR3 is TGTGTCATCAGTGAGTACCCTGGAAACACCATATATTTT. Residues: CVISEYPGNTIYF. V usage is TRBV10-3 and J usage is TRBJ1-3, with D unclear. Germline assignment: CDR1 ENHRY and CDR2 SYGVKD. The CDR3 contains 13 residues.